The 5 T cell receptor beta chains in this list originate from one sample, sequenced in a study of blood T cell repertoires in COVID-19. TCRdb keeps only in-frame clones here, not all; method: immunoSEQ multiplex PCR. This repertoire shows 200,000 to 250,000 clones, roughly 88% found once; its top ten account for 1.5%. The sample was peripheral blood. The origin of the receptors is a man younger than 30 with active or convalescent COVID-19.

The genes are TRBV19 and TRBJ1-3; D is undetermined. The CDR3 extends over 16 amino acids. The ends were cut back, 11 bases at V and 0 bases at J, with 20 bases in the middle. Germline V gene lookup returns CDR1 LNHDA and CDR2 SQIVND (reference sequence). CDR3 nucleotides: TGTGCCTCTCAAATCCCGGCGGCGAGCTCTGGAAACACCATATATTTT. The encoded protein is CASQIPAASSGNTIYF.

This clone was seen only once. The chain joins TRBV2 to TRBJ1-5, with 10 bases that match TRBD1. With V trimmed by 5 bases and J by 4 bases, 2 bases remained unmatched. The CDR3 has 14 residues. Germline CDR1 and CDR2: SNHLY and FYNNEI. CDR3: CASSPGQGNQPQHF. The CDR3 DNA sequence: TGTGCCAGCAGTCCGGGACAGGGGAATCAGCCCCAGCATTTT.

This clone was counted a single time. The rearrangement uses TRBV6-2 or TRBV6-3 and TRBJ2-5; unclear D gene. V dropped 0 bases and J dropped 5 bases, with 10 bases sitting between them. This CDR3 has 14 residues. Per the germline V gene, CDR1 is MNHEY and CDR2 is SVGEGT. Written as DNA, the CDR3 is TGTGCCAGCAGTTACTCTTCCAGGTCGGAGACCCAGTACTTC. Translated: CASSYSSRSETQYF.

This chain uses TRBV28 with TRBJ1-5; 9 bases line up with TRBD1. The CDR3 spans 15 residues. CDR1 is MDHEN and CDR2 is SYDVKM in the germline V gene. With 5 bases clipped from V and 1 base from J, the junction kept 3 bases outside the gene matches. For the CDR3, the DNA is TGTGCCAGCAGTCAGACAGGGGGGAGCAATCAGCCCCAGCATTTT. Residues: CASSQTGGSNQPQHF.

The chain employs TRBV27 and TRBJ1-2, with 9 bases lining up with TRBD1. Unmatched junction bases numbered 8, after V lost 4 bases and J lost 5 bases. The CDR3 consists of 15 residues. Germline loops: CDR1 MNHEY, CDR2 SMNVEV (reference sequence). The CDR3 is CASSSGTGYPYGYTF. DNA for the CDR3: TGTGCCAGCAGTTCCGGGACAGGGTACCCTTATGGCTACACCTTC.